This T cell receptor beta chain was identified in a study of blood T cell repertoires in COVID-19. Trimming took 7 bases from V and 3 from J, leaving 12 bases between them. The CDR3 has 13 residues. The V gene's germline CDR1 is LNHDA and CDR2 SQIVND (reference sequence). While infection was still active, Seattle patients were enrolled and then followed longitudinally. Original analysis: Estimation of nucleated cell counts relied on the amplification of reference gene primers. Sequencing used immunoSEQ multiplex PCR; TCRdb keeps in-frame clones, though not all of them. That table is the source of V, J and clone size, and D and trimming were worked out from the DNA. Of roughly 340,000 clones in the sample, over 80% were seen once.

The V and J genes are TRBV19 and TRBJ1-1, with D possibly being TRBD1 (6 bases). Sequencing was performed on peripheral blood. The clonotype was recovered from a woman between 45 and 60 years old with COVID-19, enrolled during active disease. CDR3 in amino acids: CASNQGPYTEAFF. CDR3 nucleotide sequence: TGTGCCAGTAACCAGGGGCCGTACACTGAAGCTTTCTTT.